This is a list of T cell receptor beta chains from one sample in a study of cytomegalovirus exposure and HLA in healthy donors. Generated by immunoSEQ multiplex PCR, the TCRdb table keeps only in-frame clones and is missing some. The data hold about 250,000 clones, with more than 55% observed a single time. The sequenced sample was PBMCs. Receptors were obtained from a female donor in good health and CMV-seronegative. Both conserved end residues are trimmed from each CDR3.

TRBJ1-1 | 13 | TRBV7-8 | ASSTRQGLYTEAF
TRBJ1-3 | 13 | TRBV6-5 | ASSYGRNGGNTIY
TRBJ1-1 | 15 | TRBV14 | ASSQDRGDRGSTEAF
TRBJ2-1 | 15 | TRBV25-1 | ASHDWLGLHYYNEQF
TRBJ2-3 | 13 | TRBV7-9 | ASSWVAASTDTQY
TRBJ2-7 | 14 | TRBV14 | ASSGVWGGNTYEQY
TRBJ1-2 | 12 | TRBV2 | ASSDVQANYGYT
TRBJ1-1 | 14 | TRBV5-8 | ASSPLQFRRVTEAF
TRBJ1-1 | 13 | TRBV7-2 | ASSYLWDRNTEAF
TRBJ1-5 | 12 | TRBV5-1 | ASSPGTGGQSQH
TRBJ1-2 | 11 | TRBV21-1 | ASSKRREYGYT
TRBJ2-7 | 11 | TRBV7-3 | ASSLVPEYEQY
TRBJ2-7 | 12 | TRBV4-1 | ASSQDRGRNEQY
TRBJ1-1 | 10 | TRBV23-1 | ATGTFNTEAF
TRBJ1-4 | 13 | TRBV25-1 | ASSDTRQGWEKLF
TRBJ2-1 | 14 | TRBV5-5 | ASSWSWDRLYNEQF
TRBJ1-1 | 9 | TRBV29-1 | SVSRNTEAF
TRBJ2-6 | 16 | TRBV2 | ASSGGGRIYSGANVLT
TRBJ2-7 | 10 | TRBV2 | ALRAESYEQY
TRBJ2-3 | 12 | TRBV5-1 | ASSGGGFTDTQY
TRBJ2-1 | 15 | TRBV4-1 | ASSLTSGSASYNEQF
TRBJ1-5 | 13 | TRBV28 | ASSLQTGVNQPQH
TRBJ2-5 | 13 | TRBV28 | ASSWRRGLQETQY
TRBJ1-4 | 14 | TRBV2 | ASSESGGRENEKLF
TRBJ2-7 | 12 | TRBV7-6 | ASSLGHRGYEQY
TRBJ2-7 | 14 | TRBV7-9 | ASSLVGRQGAREQY
TRBJ2-7 | 10 | TRBV5-1 | ASTSASYEQY
TRBJ2-1 | 10 | TRBV7-8 | ASSPTEPEQF
TRBJ1-1 | 11 | TRBV12-5 | ASGRGTSTEAF
TRBJ1-1 | 13 | TRBV7-9 | ASSLIWGENTEAF
TRBJ2-5 | 12 | TRBV5-1 | ASSFSTGPETQY
TRBJ1-2 | 12 | TRBV28 | ASSSTGGLGGYT
TRBJ2-7 | 11 | TRBV12-5 | ASGLGLAYEQY
TRBJ2-7 | 15 | TRBV13 | ASSLGLAGPRLREQY
TRBJ2-7 | 11 | TRBV13 | ASSLGLSYEQY
TRBJ2-7 | 10 | TRBV30 | AWSTGNYEQY